These 15 T cell receptor beta chains share one sample of origin, sequenced in a study of Graves' ophthalmopathy and Graves' hyperthyroidism. Amplification of the TCR beta CDR3 regions used RNA transcripts (as template). First-round RT-PCR with HTBI primers preceded a second-round multiplex PCR. TCRdb processed the multiplex PCR reads anew with MiXCR; each CDR3 protein has one entry. The table has just over 600,000 distinct CDR3 sequences, about a fifth seen once; the top ten hold more than 5.5%. The sample comprised peripheral blood. These receptors were obtained from a woman aged 18-29 years with stable Graves' hyperthyroidism. Some clones in this sample may be carry-over from other donors' samples.

This clonotype was picked up many times. V is TRBV6-2 or TRBV6-3 and J is TRBJ1-1; D gene ambiguous. The CDR3 loop spans 15 amino acids. Germline CDR1 and CDR2: MNHEY and SVGEGT. The V end was cut by 7 bases, the J end by 0 bases, with 15 bases between. CDR3 amino acids: CASNPGDLMNTEAFF. The DNA of the CDR3 is TGTGCCAGCAATCCGGGCGACCTAATGAACACTGAAGCTTTCTTT.

V and J are TRBV5-1 and TRBJ2-7, with 7 nucleotides matching TRBD1. The germline CDR1 and CDR2 sequences are SGHRS and YFSETQ. Losses at the gene ends were 0 bases for V and 6 bases for J; bases not matched to a gene: 12. The CDR3 spans 16 residues. CDR3 loop: CASSLDPGQPSGEQYF. CDR3 nucleotide sequence: TGCGCCAGCAGCTTGGATCCGGGACAGCCTTCGGGCGAGCAGTACTTC.

The V call is TRBV12-3 or TRBV12-4, the J call TRBJ1-1; 9 bases line up with TRBD1. V was pared by 5 bases and J by 9 bases, with 4 bases of the junction left unmatched. This CDR3 comprises 12 residues. The CDR3 spells CASSVGTGKAFF. The CDR3 DNA reads TGTGCCAGCAGTGTCGGGACAGGGAAAGCTTTCTTT.

This clonotype was seen many times. The chain is built from TRBV6-1 and TRBJ1-1, with 12 bases identical to TRBD1. The germline gives CDR1 MNHNS, CDR2 SASEGT. There are 15 residues in the CDR3. With V trimmed by 8 bases and J by 5 bases, 9 bases remained unmatched. The CDR3 region has the DNA TGTGCCAGCTTTTCGGGGGACAGGGGGCTGACTGAAGCTTTCTTT. It specifies CASFSGDRGLTEAFF.

This chain joins TRBV12-3 or TRBV12-4 and TRBJ2-5; no definite D call. The CDR3 is 13 residues long. Trimming stripped 5 bases from V and 0 bases from J, with 7 bases between. CDR3 region: CASSPDHQETQYF. For the CDR3, the DNA is TGTGCCAGCAGTCCAGATCACCAAGAGACCCAGTACTTC.

Many counts were recorded for this clonotype. This chain connects TRBV6-1 to TRBJ1-1; 7 nucleotides agree with TRBD1. Trimming took 6 bases from V and 1 from J; bases not matched to a gene: 5. The CDR3 loop spans 14 amino acids. CDR1 is MNHNS and CDR2 is SASEGT in the germline V gene. The CDR3 is CASRKGARNTEAFF. CDR3 DNA: TGTGCCAGCAGAAAGGGGGCGAGGAACACTGAAGCTTTCTTT.

This clonotype was seen at least ten times. The CDR3 reads CASSESGGKDRGYTF. CDR3 nucleotide sequence: TGTGCCAGCAGTGAGAGTGGAGGGAAGGATCGGGGCTACACCTTC. The chain recombines TRBV25-1 with TRBJ1-2; D is undetermined. V was shortened by 3 bases and J by 8 bases, with 19 bases between the two germline ends. The CDR3 loop spans 15 amino acids. Germline-derived CDR1 and CDR2 are MGHDK and SYGVNS.

This clonotype was seen repeatedly, ten times or more. The chain combines TRBV28 with TRBJ1-1; TRBD1 is a possible D gene (5 bases). In germline, CDR1 is MDHEN, CDR2 SYDVKM. V was trimmed by 6 bases and J by 4 bases, leaving 12 bases between them. The CDR3 has 13 residues. For the CDR3, the DNA is TGTGCCAGCAGCCTTACCAGGGTCACTGAAGCTTTCTTT. This sequence encodes CASSLTRVTEAFF. Full variable domain (outside the CDR3, taken from reference TRBV28 and TRBJ1-1): DVKVTQSSRYLVKRTGEKVFLECVQDMDHENMFWYRQDPGLGLRLIYFSYDVKMKEKGDIPEGYSVSREKKERFSLILESASTNQTSMYLCASSLTRVTEAFFGQGTRLTVV.

The chain combines TRBV6-2 or TRBV6-3 with TRBJ2-1, with TRBD1 matching 11 bases. V dropped 8 bases and J dropped 3; count of bases not matched to a gene: 9. This CDR3 has 16 amino acids. Germline V gene data show CDR1 as MNHEY and CDR2 as SVGEGT. The CDR3 coding sequence is TGTGCCAGCGGGCCTATCGGGACAGGGGGCTACAATGAGCAGTTCTTC. Its protein product is CASGPIGTGGYNEQFF.

Ten or more counts support this clonotype. V and J are TRBV2 and TRBJ2-5, with D unresolved. The V end lost 3 bases, the J end lost 4 bases, and 9 bases lay between the germline ends. The germline V gene encodes CDR1 SNHLY and CDR2 FYNNEI. This CDR3 region has 13 residues. The CDR3, as DNA: TGTGCCAGCAGTGACTCAGAATTAGAGACCCAGTACTTC. Translating it yields CASSDSELETQYF.

This clonotype was seen only a few times. This sequence joins TRBV30 and TRBJ1-5; TRBD1 might be the D (5 bases). Trimming removed 4 bases at V and 5 bases at J, with 18 bases between. The CDR3 covers 15 residues. Germline V gene lookup returns CDR1 GTSNPN and CDR2 SVGIG (reference sequence). CDR3 DNA sequence: TGTGCCTGGAACTCCGGGACGGCCGGGGATCAGCCCCAGCATTTT. This encodes CAWNSGTAGDQPQHF.

This clonotype was counted at least ten times. The V call is TRBV28, the J call TRBJ1-1, with D unresolved. The CDR3 is 13 residues long. Germline loops: CDR1 MDHEN, CDR2 SYDVKM. The V and J ends lost 7 bases and 1 base respectively, with 10 bases between them. CDR3 residues: CASNKTPNTEAFF. The CDR3 DNA reads as TGTGCCAGCAATAAAACCCCGAACACTGAAGCTTTCTTT.

At least ten counts were recorded for this clonotype. The chain links TRBV15 to TRBJ2-7, with D tentatively TRBD1 (6 bases). The CDR3 is 14 residues long. V gave up 1 base and J gave up 4 bases, with 11 bases separating them. The germline gives CDR1 LNHNV, CDR2 YYDKDF (reference sequence). CDR3 sequence: CATSRGATGYEQYF. CDR3 coding DNA: TGTGCCACCAGCAGAGGAGCGACAGGATACGAGCAGTACTTC.

This clonotype was counted many times. The gene calls are TRBV28 and TRBJ2-7; 9 bases match TRBD2. Germline-derived CDR1 and CDR2 are MDHEN and SYDVKM. V lost 3 bases, J lost 3 bases, and 6 bases stayed unmatched. CDR3 size: 15 residues. This CDR3 reads CASSFGTSSFYEQYF. The CDR3 bases are TGTGCCAGCAGTTTCGGGACTAGCAGCTTCTACGAGCAGTACTTC.

The gene calls are TRBV12-5 and TRBJ1-1; possible D gene TRBD1, 6 bases. The CDR3 sequence is 14 residues long. V lost 0 bases to trimming and J lost 3 bases, with 8 bases between them. CDR1 LGHNT and CDR2 FRNRAP come from the germline V gene. The CDR3 sequence is CASGLVGGHTEAFF. In DNA form, the CDR3 reads TGTGCTAGTGGTTTGGTTGGGGGCCACACTGAAGCTTTCTTT.